A selection of T cell receptor beta chains follows, all from one sample in a study of T cells after yellow fever vaccination. TCRdb ran MiXCR on the 5' RACE reads and lists one entry per CDR3 protein. The sample has around 250,000 distinct CDR3 sequences; 6.9% are singletons. This material consisted of CD4+ T cells sorted from PBMCs, taken 15 days after the yellow fever booster vaccination. The receptors were gathered from a man aged 30 to 39 who received the YFV17D yellow fever vaccine. Both conserved end residues are part of each CDR3. The D gene is left open where the match is weak. Clone size is not always given. Where it is, it says once, few, many or a class for expanded clones.

j_gene: TRBJ2-5; v_gene: TRBV7-2; len: 15; d_gene: .; abundance: .; CDR3nt: TGTGCCAGCAGCGTGTGGGCCGGGAGTAGTGAGACCCAGTACTTC; CDR3aa: CASSVWAGSSETQYF
j_gene: TRBJ2-7; v_gene: TRBV27; len: 15; d_gene: .; abundance: .; CDR3nt: TGTGCCAGCAGTGCTAATCGAGGGAGGACCTACGAGCAGTACTTC; CDR3aa: CASSANRGRTYEQYF
j_gene: TRBJ2-1; v_gene: TRBV5-1; len: 18; d_gene: TRBD2; abundance: many; CDR3nt: TGCGCCAGCAGCTTCGGAAGCTCTGCGGGAGGACCCTACAATGAGCAGTTCTTC; CDR3aa: CASSFGSSAGGPYNEQFF
j_gene: TRBJ2-1; v_gene: TRBV5-1; len: 15; d_gene: TRBD2; abundance: .; CDR3nt: TGCGCCAGCACCATTCTTGGGACTACCGTCAATGAGCAGTTCTTC; CDR3aa: CASTILGTTVNEQFF
j_gene: TRBJ2-1; v_gene: TRBV6-2/TRBV6-3; len: 17; d_gene: .; abundance: few; CDR3nt: TGTGCCAGCAGTTACTCAGTTTCTGGGGCCCACTACAATGAGCAGTTCTTC; CDR3aa: CASSYSVSGAHYNEQFF
j_gene: TRBJ1-2; v_gene: TRBV7-2; len: 14; d_gene: .; abundance: .; CDR3nt: TGTGCCAGCAGCTTAGCAGGGTCAGACTATGGCTACACCTTC; CDR3aa: CASSLAGSDYGYTF
j_gene: TRBJ2-3; v_gene: TRBV5-6; len: 17; d_gene: TRBD1; abundance: few; CDR3nt: TGTGCCAGCAGCGAGAAGACAGGGGGCAGGGGCACAGATACGCAGTATTTT; CDR3aa: CASSEKTGGRGTDTQYF
j_gene: TRBJ1-2; v_gene: TRBV27; len: 15; d_gene: TRBD1; abundance: many; CDR3nt: TGTGCCAGCACCCCAACAGGGGCCGCGCCTCGTGGCTACACCTTC; CDR3aa: CASTPTGAAPRGYTF
j_gene: TRBJ2-1; v_gene: TRBV7-2; len: 14; d_gene: .; abundance: many; CDR3nt: TGTGCCAGCAGCCGGTTTTGGAGGGACAATGAGCAGTTCTTC; CDR3aa: CASSRFWRDNEQFF
j_gene: TRBJ2-3; v_gene: TRBV7-7; len: 15; d_gene: .; abundance: many; CDR3nt: TGTGCTAGCAGCTTAACGACTGAGAGCACAGATACGCAGTATTTT; CDR3aa: CASSLTTESTDTQYF
j_gene: TRBJ1-4; v_gene: TRBV12-3/TRBV12-4; len: 14; d_gene: TRBD1; abundance: many; CDR3nt: TGTGCCAGCAGACCGGGACAGGGTTTTGAAAAACTGTTTTTT; CDR3aa: CASRPGQGFEKLFF
j_gene: TRBJ2-7; v_gene: TRBV6-5; len: 11; d_gene: .; abundance: few; CDR3nt: TGTGCCAGCAGTTACAGGCACGAGCAGTACTTC; CDR3aa: CASSYRHEQYF
j_gene: TRBJ1-6; v_gene: TRBV18; len: 13; d_gene: .; abundance: .; CDR3nt: TGTGCCAGCTCACCGGTAGATAATTCACCCCTCCACTTT; CDR3aa: CASSPVDNSPLHF
j_gene: TRBJ2-1; v_gene: TRBV5-1; len: 15; d_gene: .; abundance: few; CDR3nt: TGCGCCAGCAGCTTAACCCCGGGACTGCAAAATGAGCAGTTCTTC; CDR3aa: CASSLTPGLQNEQFF
j_gene: TRBJ2-7; v_gene: TRBV12-3/TRBV12-4; len: 14; d_gene: TRBD2; abundance: many; CDR3nt: TGTGCCAGCAGACCGACGGGAGGGACCTACGAGCAGTACTTC; CDR3aa: CASRPTGGTYEQYF
j_gene: TRBJ2-7; v_gene: TRBV29-1; len: 14; d_gene: TRBD1; abundance: few; CDR3nt: TGCAGCGTGCTGGACAGGGGGCGAGGATACGAGCAGTACTTC; CDR3aa: CSVLDRGRGYEQYF
j_gene: TRBJ1-6; v_gene: TRBV6-4; len: 19; d_gene: TRBD1; abundance: many; CDR3nt: TGTGCCAGCAGTCTTCATGGGACAGGCTCGAGCTCCTATAATTCACCCCTCCACTTT; CDR3aa: CASSLHGTGSSSYNSPLHF
j_gene: TRBJ1-5; v_gene: TRBV6-2/TRBV6-3; len: 13; d_gene: .; abundance: many; CDR3nt: TGTGCCAGCAGGGGCACAGGGAATCAGCCCCAGCATTTT; CDR3aa: CASRGTGNQPQHF
j_gene: TRBJ2-3; v_gene: TRBV20-1; len: 14; d_gene: .; abundance: .; CDR3nt: TGCAGTGCTAGAATCGGCCCCGGGGCAGATACGCAGTATTTT; CDR3aa: CSARIGPGADTQYF
j_gene: TRBJ2-1; v_gene: TRBV5-1; len: 12; d_gene: .; abundance: few; CDR3nt: TGCGCCAGCCGGGCGTACTACAATGAGCAGTTCTTC; CDR3aa: CASRAYYNEQFF
j_gene: TRBJ2-5; v_gene: TRBV20-1; len: 19; d_gene: .; abundance: .; CDR3nt: TGCAGTGCCCCCCGCCTGGGTGGGCCGGGGAATCCCTTCGTCGAGACCCAGTACTTC; CDR3aa: CSAPRLGGPGNPFVETQYF
j_gene: TRBJ2-2; v_gene: TRBV18; len: 15; d_gene: .; abundance: few; CDR3nt: TGTGCCAGCTCATCCCCGGGACGACCCACCGGGGAGCTGTTTTTT; CDR3aa: CASSSPGRPTGELFF
j_gene: TRBJ1-4; v_gene: TRBV28; len: 16; d_gene: .; abundance: .; CDR3nt: TGTGCCAGCAGTTTAGTCGGCGCGGTCGGTGGGGAAAAACTGTTTTTT; CDR3aa: CASSLVGAVGGEKLFF
j_gene: TRBJ1-1; v_gene: TRBV9; len: 16; d_gene: TRBD1; abundance: few; CDR3nt: TGTGCCAGCAGCGCATCGTGGACAGGAAGCAGGACTGAAGCTTTCTTT; CDR3aa: CASSASWTGSRTEAFF
j_gene: TRBJ2-3; v_gene: TRBV20-1; len: 15; d_gene: TRBD2; abundance: many; CDR3nt: TGCAGTGCTAGGCAGGGAGGGAAAAGCACAGATACGCAGTATTTT; CDR3aa: CSARQGGKSTDTQYF
j_gene: TRBJ1-2; v_gene: TRBV20-1; len: 15; d_gene: .; abundance: .; CDR3nt: TGCAGTGCTAAGTACGGGGGACACTCGAGCTTTGGCTACACCTTC; CDR3aa: CSAKYGGHSSFGYTF
j_gene: TRBJ2-3; v_gene: TRBV24-1; len: 15; d_gene: TRBD1; abundance: many; CDR3nt: TGTGCCACCAGTGCTACAGGGGCTGCTACAGATACGCAGTATTTT; CDR3aa: CATSATGAATDTQYF
j_gene: TRBJ2-1; v_gene: TRBV3-1; len: 15; d_gene: .; abundance: few; CDR3nt: TGTGCCAGCAGCCAGGTCGATCGTCTCTACAATGAGCAGTTCTTC; CDR3aa: CASSQVDRLYNEQFF
j_gene: TRBJ2-3; v_gene: TRBV20-1; len: 15; d_gene: TRBD2; abundance: few; CDR3nt: TGCAGTGCTAGACTTAGCGGGAGGGCCGCGGATACGCAGTATTTT; CDR3aa: CSARLSGRAADTQYF
j_gene: TRBJ2-5; v_gene: TRBV20-1; len: 14; d_gene: TRBD2; abundance: few; CDR3nt: TGCAGTGCCCAGCGGGAGGCCTTTCAAGAGACCCAGTACTTC; CDR3aa: CSAQREAFQETQYF
j_gene: TRBJ2-1; v_gene: TRBV12-3/TRBV12-4; len: 14; d_gene: .; abundance: many; CDR3nt: TGTGCCAGCAGGGGGGGATCGGGAACGGAAGAGCAGTTCTTC; CDR3aa: CASRGGSGTEEQFF
j_gene: TRBJ2-7; v_gene: TRBV10-3; len: 14; d_gene: .; abundance: many; CDR3nt: TGTGCCATCAGTGACCCCACAGGGTTCTACGAGCAGTACTTC; CDR3aa: CAISDPTGFYEQYF
j_gene: TRBJ2-5; v_gene: TRBV20-1; len: 12; d_gene: .; abundance: .; CDR3nt: TGCAGTGCTGGACCGTATAAAGAGACCCAGTACTTC; CDR3aa: CSAGPYKETQYF
j_gene: TRBJ1-2; v_gene: TRBV6-2/TRBV6-3; len: 15; d_gene: .; abundance: few; CDR3nt: TGTGCCAGCAACTTATCCCCCGGGATCGACTATGGCTACACCTTC; CDR3aa: CASNLSPGIDYGYTF
j_gene: TRBJ2-1; v_gene: TRBV6-2/TRBV6-3; len: 16; d_gene: TRBD2; abundance: .; CDR3nt: TGTGCCAGCAGTTACTCGAGCGGGAGGGGTTACAATGAGCAGTTCTTC; CDR3aa: CASSYSSGRGYNEQFF
j_gene: TRBJ1-4; v_gene: TRBV29-1; len: 14; d_gene: TRBD1; abundance: many; CDR3nt: TGCAGCGTTCTTCCCGGGACAGGGGGAGGAAAACTGTTTTTT; CDR3aa: CSVLPGTGGGKLFF
j_gene: TRBJ2-7; v_gene: TRBV15; len: 16; d_gene: .; abundance: .; CDR3nt: TGTGCCACCAGCAGAGATCTAGTTCGGGGCGACTACGAGCAGTACTTC; CDR3aa: CATSRDLVRGDYEQYF
j_gene: TRBJ1-2; v_gene: TRBV5-1; len: 14; d_gene: .; abundance: few; CDR3nt: TGCGCCAGCAGCTTGGGAGGGGTCGTCGATGGCTACACCTTC; CDR3aa: CASSLGGVVDGYTF
j_gene: TRBJ1-1; v_gene: TRBV4-3; len: 16; d_gene: TRBD1; abundance: .; CDR3nt: TGCGCCAGCAGCCAGGGAGGCAGGGGGATGAACACTGAAGCTTTCTTT; CDR3aa: CASSQGGRGMNTEAFF
j_gene: TRBJ2-1; v_gene: TRBV7-2; len: 13; d_gene: .; abundance: few; CDR3nt: TGTGCCAGCAGCTTAGGAGTCCACAATGAGCAGTTCTTC; CDR3aa: CASSLGVHNEQFF
j_gene: TRBJ1-6; v_gene: TRBV12-3/TRBV12-4; len: 14; d_gene: TRBD1; abundance: .; CDR3nt: TGTGCCAGCAGCCAGGGGGTCTTTGGGTCACCCCTCCACTTT; CDR3aa: CASSQGVFGSPLHF